This T cell receptor (beta chain) is from a study of T cells in Graves' hyperthyroidism and ophthalmopathy. Germline V gene sequence: CDR1 DFQATT, CDR2 SNEGSKA (reference sequence). This CDR3 is 15 amino acids long. The ends were cut back, 3 bases at V and 2 bases at J, with 13 bases in the middle. Amplification yielded TCR beta CDR3 regions, with RNA transcripts as the source. Primed by the HTBI set, a first-round RT-PCR was run on the TCR CDR3. MiXCR, applied by TCRdb to the multiplex PCR reads, yields one record per CDR3 protein. The sample has under 400,000 distinct CDR3 sequences, roughly 18% seen once. Ten or more counts support this clonotype.

This chain links TRBV20-1 with TRBJ2-2; D uncertain. The receptor was derived from a middle-aged woman with Graves' ophthalmopathy. The sequenced sample consisted of blood. DNA for the CDR3: TGCAGTGCTAGGGATGAGGCAGACAACACCGGGGAGCTGTTTTTT. Amino acids: CSARDEADNTGELFF.